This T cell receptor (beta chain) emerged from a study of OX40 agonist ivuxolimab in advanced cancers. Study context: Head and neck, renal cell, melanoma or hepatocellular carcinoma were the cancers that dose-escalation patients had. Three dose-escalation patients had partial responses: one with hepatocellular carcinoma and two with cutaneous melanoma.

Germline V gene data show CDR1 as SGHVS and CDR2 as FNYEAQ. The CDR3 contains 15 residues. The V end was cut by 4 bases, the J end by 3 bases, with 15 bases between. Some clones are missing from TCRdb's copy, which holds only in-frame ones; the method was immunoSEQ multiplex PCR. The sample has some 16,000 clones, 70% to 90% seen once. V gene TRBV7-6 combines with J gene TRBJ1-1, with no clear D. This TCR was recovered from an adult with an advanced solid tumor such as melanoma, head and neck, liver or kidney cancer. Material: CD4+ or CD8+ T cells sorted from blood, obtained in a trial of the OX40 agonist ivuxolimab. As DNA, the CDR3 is TGTGCCAGCAGCTCAAACGGGGTTGTAGACACTGAAGCTTTCTTT. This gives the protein CASSSNGVVDTEAFF. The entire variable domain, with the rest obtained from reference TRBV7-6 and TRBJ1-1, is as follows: GAGVSQSPRYKVTKRGQDVALRCDPISGHVSLYWYRQALGQGPEFLTYFNYEAQQDKSGLPNDRFSAERPEGSISTLTIQRTEQRDSAMYRCASSSNGVVDTEAFFGQGTRLTVV.